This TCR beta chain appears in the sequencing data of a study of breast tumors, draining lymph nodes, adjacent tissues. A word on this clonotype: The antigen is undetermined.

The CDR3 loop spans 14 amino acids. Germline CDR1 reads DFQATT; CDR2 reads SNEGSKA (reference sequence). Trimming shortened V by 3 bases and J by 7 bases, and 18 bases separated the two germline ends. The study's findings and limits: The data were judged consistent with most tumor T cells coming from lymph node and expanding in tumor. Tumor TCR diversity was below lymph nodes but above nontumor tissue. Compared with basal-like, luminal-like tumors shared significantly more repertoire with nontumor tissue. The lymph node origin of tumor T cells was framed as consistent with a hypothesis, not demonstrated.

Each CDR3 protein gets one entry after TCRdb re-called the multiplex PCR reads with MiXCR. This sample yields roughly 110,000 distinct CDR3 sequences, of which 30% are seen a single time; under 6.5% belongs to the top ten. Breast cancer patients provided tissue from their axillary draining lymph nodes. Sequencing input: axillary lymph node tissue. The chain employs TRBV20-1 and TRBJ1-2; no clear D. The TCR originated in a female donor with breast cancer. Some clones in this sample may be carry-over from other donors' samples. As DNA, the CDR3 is TGCAGTGCTAGCGGACTTGCGAGTTCAGGTGGCTACACCTTC. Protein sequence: CSASGLASSGGYTF.